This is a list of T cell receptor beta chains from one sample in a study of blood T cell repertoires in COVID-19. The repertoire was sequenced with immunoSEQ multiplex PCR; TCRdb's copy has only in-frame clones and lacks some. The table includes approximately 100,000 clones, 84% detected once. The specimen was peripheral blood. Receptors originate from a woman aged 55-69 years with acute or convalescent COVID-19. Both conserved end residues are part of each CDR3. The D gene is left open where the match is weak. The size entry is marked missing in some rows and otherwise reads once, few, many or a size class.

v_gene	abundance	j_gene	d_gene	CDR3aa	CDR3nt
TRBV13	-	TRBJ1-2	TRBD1	CASSSDPGQGARNYGYTF	TGTGCCAGCAGCTCGGACCCGGGACAGGGGGCGCGTAACTATGGCTACACCTTC
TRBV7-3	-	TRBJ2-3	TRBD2	CASSSTGTSGNTDTQYF	TGTGCCAGCAGCTCCACCGGGACTAGCGGGAACACAGATACGCAGTATTTT
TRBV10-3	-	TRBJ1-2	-	CAISVQATYGYTF	TGTGCCATCAGTGTACAGGCGACCTATGGCTACACCTTC
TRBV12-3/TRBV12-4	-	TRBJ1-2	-	CASSRGWGGYTF	TGTGCCAGCAGCAGGGGCTGGGGTGGCTACACCTTC
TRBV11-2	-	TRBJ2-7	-	CASSLIQGRNEQYF	TGTGCCAGCAGCTTAATTCAGGGTAGGAACGAGCAGTACTTC
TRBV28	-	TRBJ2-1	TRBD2	CASSLTSGGSYNEQFF	TGTGCCAGCAGCTTGACTAGCGGGGGATCCTACAATGAGCAGTTCTTC
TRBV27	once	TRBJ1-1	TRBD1	CASSFVLGQGTEAFF	TGTGCCAGCAGTTTCGTTTTGGGACAGGGGACTGAAGCTTTCTTT
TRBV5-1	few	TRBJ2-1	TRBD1	CASSPTGAPVGNEQFF	TGCGCCAGCAGCCCGACAGGGGCTCCCGTTGGGAATGAGCAGTTCTTC
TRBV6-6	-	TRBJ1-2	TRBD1	CASSQVQGAVYGYTF	TGTGCCAGCAGCCAAGTGCAGGGGGCGGTCTATGGCTACACCTTC
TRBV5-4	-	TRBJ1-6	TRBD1	CASSSPGQQNSPLHF	TGTGCCAGCAGCTCCCCGGGACAGCAAAATTCACCCCTCCACTTT
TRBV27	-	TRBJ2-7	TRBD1	CASSLRPQGTASYEQYF	TGTGCCAGCAGTTTACGACCCCAGGGGACAGCCTCCTACGAGCAGTACTTC
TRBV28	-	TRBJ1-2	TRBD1	CASSPTGQGAGGYTF	TGTGCCAGCAGCCCCACGGGACAGGGGGCGGGGGGCTACACCTTC
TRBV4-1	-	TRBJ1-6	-	CASSLNIQNSPLHF	TGCGCCAGCAGCCTGAATATACAGAATTCACCCCTCCACTTT
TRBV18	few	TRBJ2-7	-	CASSPPEGTYEQYF	TGTGCCAGCTCACCACCTGAGGGTACCTACGAGCAGTACTTC